One sample yielded the 9 T cell receptor beta chains listed below, sequenced in a study of shared clonotypes between healthy human individuals. CD45RO-negative cells were positively selected for CCR7, leaving out terminally differentiated effector memory CD45RA+ cells. Produced via immunoSEQ multiplex PCR; TCRdb's table is partial and in-frame only. Of roughly 1,800,000 clones listed, less than 95% are singletons. Sequenced: naive CD8+ T cells sorted from blood. These receptor sequences come from a man younger than 35 in good health.

In this sample, this clone turned up once. This chain uses TRBV4-1 with TRBJ1-2; 9 nucleotides line up with TRBD1. This CDR3 is built from 16 residues. V gave up 1 base and J gave up 7 bases; unmatched junction bases: 10. Germline CDR1 reads MGHRA; CDR2 reads YSYEKL. CDR3 nucleotides: TGCGCCAGCAGCCAAGGTCAGGGACAGGGTTTCTCTGGCTACACCTTC. The encoded protein is CASSQGQGQGFSGYTF.

This chain connects TRBV19 to TRBJ2-7, with unresolved D. This CDR3 has 11 residues. The germline V and J ends were trimmed by 3 bases and 6 bases, with 6 bases remaining between them. Germline V gene lookup returns CDR1 LNHDA and CDR2 SQIVND (reference sequence). As DNA, the CDR3 is TGTGCCAGTAGTATCCCTCGCGAGCAGTACTTC. Translation gives CASSIPREQYF.

This chain links TRBV7-2 with TRBJ1-4; 7 nucleotides line up with TRBD1. Germline CDR1 is SGHTA and CDR2 is FQGNSA. The CDR3 contains 16 residues. Unmatched junction bases numbered 7, after V lost 0 bases and J lost 6 bases. The DNA for the CDR3 is TGTGCCAGCAGCTTAGCGCATAGGGGGCGAGATGAAAAACTGTTTTTT. Protein sequence: CASSLAHRGRDEKLFF.

The chain links TRBV11-2 to TRBJ2-1; 9 nucleotides line up with TRBD2. The germline gives CDR1 SGHAT, CDR2 FQNNGV. V lost 1 base, J lost 10 bases, and 11 bases stayed unmatched. The CDR3 length is 16 residues. DNA for the CDR3: TGTGCCAGCAGCTTAGGTCCTAGCGGGATCGGGTGGGAGCAGTTCTTC. It yields the protein CASSLGPSGIGWEQFF.

The chain links TRBV28 to TRBJ1-2; TRBD1 matches at 7 bases. The CDR3 contains 18 residues. From germline, CDR1 is MDHEN and CDR2 SYDVKM. J gave up 4 bases and V 6 bases, and 20 bases lay outside the gene matches. For the CDR3, the DNA is TGTGCCAGCAGCCCTCGCCAACCTTACAGGGGAGTACGCTATGGCTACACCTTC. Residues: CASSPRQPYRGVRYGYTF.

The chain employs TRBV9 and TRBJ2-5; perhaps TRBD2 as D (6 bases). The germline CDR1 and CDR2 sequences are SGDLS and YYNGEE. V was trimmed by 3 bases and J by 0 bases, leaving 15 bases between them. This CDR3 has 16 residues. CDR3 region: CASSGLLGGDQETQYF. The DNA for the CDR3 is TGTGCCAGCAGCGGCCTCCTTGGCGGGGACCAAGAGACCCAGTACTTC.

This clone showed up just once. This sequence joins TRBV2 and TRBJ1-2, with 11 positions matching TRBD1. The CDR3 totals 14 residues. Germline V lookup: CDR1 SNHLY, CDR2 FYNNEI. V gave up 5 bases and J gave up 4 bases; unmatched junction bases: 3. The CDR3 DNA follows: TGTGCCAGCAGTAGGACAGGGGGCACCTATGGCTACACCTTC. It yields the protein CASSRTGGTYGYTF.

CDR3 sequence reads: CASSPSAGEGVTEQYF. In DNA form, the CDR3 reads TGTGCCAGCAGTCCCTCAGCGGGAGAAGGAGTAACCGAGCAGTACTTC. The chain is built from TRBV27 and TRBJ2-7; the match to TRBD2 covers 8 bases. This CDR3 contains 16 residues. Trimming cost V 5 bases and J 6 bases; bases outside gene matches: 15. Germline V gene sequence: CDR1 MNHEY, CDR2 SMNVEV (reference sequence).

The chain couples TRBV9 to TRBJ2-7, with D tentatively TRBD2 (6 bases). Trimming left V 0 bases short and J 1 base short, with 14 bases between. Germline CDR1 is SGDLS and CDR2 is YYNGEE. CDR3 size: 16 residues. The CDR3 nucleotides read TGTGCCAGCAGCGTAGATCAGGAAAGCGGGTCCTACGAGCAGTACTTC. Encoded protein: CASSVDQESGSYEQYF.